The rows below give T cell receptor beta chains drawn from one sample of a study of Ad26.COV2.S vaccination and SARS-CoV-2 variants. Measured with immunoSEQ multiplex PCR; TCRdb has only the in-frame clones, and not every one. The data hold around 450,000 clones, with around 89% observed a single time. The sequencing here drew on peripheral blood, taken in a trial of Ad26.COV2.S vaccine versus placebo. Source of these receptors: a person between 18 and 59 years old who received the Ad26.COV2.S COVID-19 vaccine or a placebo. The CDR3 runs from the conserved cysteine through the conserved F or W. Each record gives: clone size, J gene, V gene, CDR3 length, D gene, CDR3 DNA, CDR3 protein. The D gene is left open where the match is weak. A row's size may be missing; if present it is once, few, many or a size class.

abundance: -; j_gene: TRBJ2-7; v_gene: TRBV5-1; len: 16; d_gene: TRBD1; CDR3nt: TGCGCCAGCAGCCCCGGGACAGCCTTTCGTTCCTACGAGCAGTACTTC; CDR3aa: CASSPGTAFRSYEQYF
abundance: -; j_gene: TRBJ1-2; v_gene: TRBV19; len: 15; d_gene: TRBD1; CDR3nt: TGTGCCAGTAGCCTCCGGGACAGGGGAAACTATGGCTACACCTTC; CDR3aa: CASSLRDRGNYGYTF
abundance: few; j_gene: TRBJ1-1; v_gene: TRBV28; len: 14; d_gene: -; CDR3nt: TGTGCCAGCGGAATTCCGGGGGGTTACACTGAAGCTTTCTTT; CDR3aa: CASGIPGGYTEAFF
abundance: -; j_gene: TRBJ1-1; v_gene: TRBV27; len: 15; d_gene: -; CDR3nt: TGTGCCAGCAACCCCGGGGTTCCCATGAACACTGAAGCTTTCTTT; CDR3aa: CASNPGVPMNTEAFF
abundance: -; j_gene: TRBJ2-1; v_gene: TRBV4-1; len: 15; d_gene: -; CDR3nt: TGCGCCAGCAGCCCCCCTACCGCCAGGGTAAATGAGCAGTTCTTC; CDR3aa: CASSPPTARVNEQFF
abundance: -; j_gene: TRBJ2-7; v_gene: TRBV6-6; len: 14; d_gene: -; CDR3nt: TGTGCCAGCAGTTACTCGGGCACCCCTAGGGAGCAGTACTTC; CDR3aa: CASSYSGTPREQYF
abundance: -; j_gene: TRBJ2-5; v_gene: TRBV6-2/TRBV6-3; len: 15; d_gene: -; CDR3nt: TGTGCCAGCAGTTACTCTGGGTTTCCCCGAGAGACCCAGTACTTC; CDR3aa: CASSYSGFPRETQYF
abundance: -; j_gene: TRBJ1-3; v_gene: TRBV28; len: 11; d_gene: -; CDR3nt: TGTGCCAGCATCAGACTCAACACCATATATTTT; CDR3aa: CASIRLNTIYF
abundance: -; j_gene: TRBJ2-7; v_gene: TRBV6-6; len: 13; d_gene: -; CDR3nt: TGTGCCAGCAGTTACTCGAGTTCGGGCGAGCAGTACTTC; CDR3aa: CASSYSSSGEQYF
abundance: -; j_gene: TRBJ1-2; v_gene: TRBV9; len: 14; d_gene: -; CDR3nt: TGTGCCAGCAGCGCGGGGCAGGGGATCTATGGCTACACCTTC; CDR3aa: CASSAGQGIYGYTF
abundance: -; j_gene: TRBJ2-2; v_gene: TRBV5-1; len: 14; d_gene: -; CDR3nt: TGCGCCAGCAGCTTGGAGCTAGCCCCCGGGGAGCTGTTTTTT; CDR3aa: CASSLELAPGELFF
abundance: -; j_gene: TRBJ2-7; v_gene: TRBV5-1; len: 15; d_gene: -; CDR3nt: TGCGCCAGCAGCAGGGGGACCGCCATATCCTACGAGCAGTACTTC; CDR3aa: CASSRGTAISYEQYF
abundance: -; j_gene: TRBJ1-4; v_gene: TRBV14; len: 15; d_gene: -; CDR3nt: TGTGCCAGCAGCCAAGTGAGAGGTTCAAATGAAAAACTGTTTTTT; CDR3aa: CASSQVRGSNEKLFF
abundance: few; j_gene: TRBJ2-7; v_gene: TRBV6-9; len: 11; d_gene: -; CDR3nt: TGTGCCAGCAGCCCGTTACGACAGGAAGAGTTC; CDR3aa: CASSPLRQEEF
abundance: -; j_gene: TRBJ1-2; v_gene: TRBV3-1/TRBV3-2; len: 12; d_gene: -; CDR3nt: TGTGCCAGCAGCCTCGGAGGCTATGGCTACACCTTC; CDR3aa: CASSLGGYGYTF
abundance: -; j_gene: TRBJ2-3; v_gene: TRBV29-1; len: 16; d_gene: -; CDR3nt: TGCAGCGTTAGAGGTGGGGGCGATTTTAGCACAGATACGCAGTATTTT; CDR3aa: CSVRGGGDFSTDTQYF
abundance: -; j_gene: TRBJ2-5; v_gene: TRBV19; len: 16; d_gene: -; CDR3nt: TGTGCCAGTAGTATAGATGTGACACCCGTCGGGGAGACCCAGTACTTC; CDR3aa: CASSIDVTPVGETQYF
abundance: -; j_gene: TRBJ1-6; v_gene: TRBV27; len: 17; d_gene: TRBD1; CDR3nt: TGTGCCAGCAGTTTTTCGCAGACAGGGGTGTATAATTCACCCCTCCACTTT; CDR3aa: CASSFSQTGVYNSPLHF
abundance: -; j_gene: TRBJ1-2; v_gene: TRBV9; len: 16; d_gene: TRBD1; CDR3nt: TGTGCCAGCAGCGTACTTTCTGGGACAGGGAACTATGGCTACACCTTC; CDR3aa: CASSVLSGTGNYGYTF
abundance: -; j_gene: TRBJ1-3; v_gene: TRBV30; len: 14; d_gene: -; CDR3nt: TGTGCCTGGAGTGTACAAGTATCTGGAAACACCATATATTTT; CDR3aa: CAWSVQVSGNTIYF
abundance: -; j_gene: TRBJ2-2; v_gene: TRBV5-1; len: 16; d_gene: TRBD2; CDR3nt: TGCGCCAGCAGCCCGGGACTAGCGGGGGTCACCGGGGAGCTGTTTTTT; CDR3aa: CASSPGLAGVTGELFF
abundance: -; j_gene: TRBJ1-2; v_gene: TRBV7-3; len: 13; d_gene: -; CDR3nt: TGTGCCAGCAGCATATCACAGGGAGGTGGCTACACCTTC; CDR3aa: CASSISQGGGYTF
abundance: -; j_gene: TRBJ1-2; v_gene: TRBV19; len: 14; d_gene: -; CDR3nt: TGTGCCAGTAGTATGGTGGGGGGGACCTATGGCTACACCTTC; CDR3aa: CASSMVGGTYGYTF
abundance: once; j_gene: TRBJ2-7; v_gene: TRBV27; len: 13; d_gene: -; CDR3nt: TGTGCCAGCAGTTCCCGCTGGACTAACGAGCAGTACTTC; CDR3aa: CASSSRWTNEQYF
abundance: -; j_gene: TRBJ2-7; v_gene: TRBV3-1/TRBV3-2; len: 13; d_gene: TRBD2; CDR3nt: TGTGCCAGCAGCCCTCTAGCGGGAGACGAGCAGTACTTC; CDR3aa: CASSPLAGDEQYF
abundance: -; j_gene: TRBJ2-2; v_gene: TRBV5-1; len: 16; d_gene: -; CDR3nt: TGCGCCAGCAGCTTGGAATATGGTGTTGACACCGGGGAGCTGTTTTTT; CDR3aa: CASSLEYGVDTGELFF
abundance: -; j_gene: TRBJ1-2; v_gene: TRBV30; len: 15; d_gene: -; CDR3nt: TGTGCCTGGAGTGCCCCGGACAGAAGGGCCTATGGCTACACCTTC; CDR3aa: CAWSAPDRRAYGYTF
abundance: -; j_gene: TRBJ1-5; v_gene: TRBV28; len: 13; d_gene: -; CDR3nt: TGTGCCAGCACGGGACGGCTCAATCAGCCCCAGCATTTT; CDR3aa: CASTGRLNQPQHF
abundance: -; j_gene: TRBJ2-1; v_gene: TRBV7-2; len: 16; d_gene: TRBD2; CDR3nt: TGTGCCAGCAGCTTAACCGGGACTAGCCCCTACAATGAGCAGTTCTTC; CDR3aa: CASSLTGTSPYNEQFF
abundance: -; j_gene: TRBJ2-5; v_gene: TRBV6-2/TRBV6-3; len: 17; d_gene: TRBD2; CDR3nt: TGTGCCAGCAGTTACAGCCGACTAGCGGCGTACCAAGAGACCCAGTACTTC; CDR3aa: CASSYSRLAAYQETQYF
abundance: -; j_gene: TRBJ2-1; v_gene: TRBV4-1; len: 18; d_gene: -; CDR3nt: TGCGCCAGCAGCCAGGAGGGGCATCGGCTGAGCTCCTACAATGAGCAGTTCTTC; CDR3aa: CASSQEGHRLSSYNEQFF
abundance: -; j_gene: TRBJ1-5; v_gene: TRBV7-8; len: 15; d_gene: -; CDR3nt: TGTGCCAGCAGCACCCGGACGGGTAGCAATCAGCCCCAGCATTTT; CDR3aa: CASSTRTGSNQPQHF
abundance: -; j_gene: TRBJ1-5; v_gene: TRBV2; len: 14; d_gene: TRBD1; CDR3nt: TGTGCCAGCAGTAACACAGGGGGCCGTCAGCCCCAGCATTTT; CDR3aa: CASSNTGGRQPQHF
abundance: few; j_gene: TRBJ1-1; v_gene: TRBV7-8; len: 16; d_gene: -; CDR3nt: TGTGCCAGCAGCTTGGTTGGGGGGCGAATGAACACTGAAGCTTTCTTT; CDR3aa: CASSLVGGRMNTEAFF
abundance: once; j_gene: TRBJ1-5; v_gene: TRBV6-5; len: 14; d_gene: TRBD1; CDR3nt: TGTGCCAGCAGCTACGACAGGGCTGGTCAGCCCCAGCATTTT; CDR3aa: CASSYDRAGQPQHF
abundance: few; j_gene: TRBJ2-2; v_gene: TRBV18; len: 15; d_gene: -; CDR3nt: TGTGCCAGCTCACCACGGGCCGATAGCACCGGGGAGCTGTTTTTT; CDR3aa: CASSPRADSTGELFF
abundance: -; j_gene: TRBJ1-3; v_gene: TRBV6-5; len: 15; d_gene: -; CDR3nt: TGTGCCAGCAGACAGTTTCCGCCCTCTGGAAACACCATATATTTT; CDR3aa: CASRQFPPSGNTIYF
abundance: -; j_gene: TRBJ1-4; v_gene: TRBV7-9; len: 18; d_gene: -; CDR3nt: TGTGCCAGCAGCTTAGTGGTGACACCTGTGTCAACTAATGAAAAACTGTTTTTT; CDR3aa: CASSLVVTPVSTNEKLFF
abundance: few; j_gene: TRBJ2-7; v_gene: TRBV6-5; len: 14; d_gene: TRBD1; CDR3nt: TGTGCCAGCAGTCCCGGGACAGCACCCTACGAGCAGTACTTC; CDR3aa: CASSPGTAPYEQYF
abundance: -; j_gene: TRBJ1-5; v_gene: TRBV27; len: 14; d_gene: -; CDR3nt: TGTGCCAGCAGCTTCGCGGGGGGTCATCAGCCCCAGCATTTT; CDR3aa: CASSFAGGHQPQHF
abundance: -; j_gene: TRBJ1-2; v_gene: TRBV28; len: 15; d_gene: -; CDR3nt: TGTGCCAGCAGTCCAATTAAGGCAGGGGTGTATGGCTACACCTTC; CDR3aa: CASSPIKAGVYGYTF
abundance: -; j_gene: TRBJ2-3; v_gene: TRBV6-6; len: 13; d_gene: TRBD2; CDR3nt: TGTGCCCCGGGGGGGGGAAGCACAGATACGCAGTATTTT; CDR3aa: CAPGGGSTDTQYF
abundance: -; j_gene: TRBJ1-2; v_gene: TRBV27; len: 13; d_gene: TRBD1; CDR3nt: TGTGCCAGCGGGCTGGGACAGGGTTATGGCTACACCTTC; CDR3aa: CASGLGQGYGYTF
abundance: -; j_gene: TRBJ1-6; v_gene: TRBV6-1; len: 15; d_gene: -; CDR3nt: TGTGCCAGCAGTGAATATCGACTCTATAATTCACCCCTCCACTTT; CDR3aa: CASSEYRLYNSPLHF
abundance: once; j_gene: TRBJ1-4; v_gene: TRBV7-9; len: 14; d_gene: -; CDR3nt: TGTGCCAGCAGCTCTACAGGGTCTAATGAAAAACTGTTTTTT; CDR3aa: CASSSTGSNEKLFF
abundance: once; j_gene: TRBJ2-4; v_gene: TRBV18; len: 17; d_gene: -; CDR3nt: TGTGCCAGCTCACGGGTTTCCAACATACGGGAAAGTAACATTCAGTACTTC; CDR3aa: CASSRVSNIRESNIQYF
abundance: -; j_gene: TRBJ1-2; v_gene: TRBV5-4; len: 13; d_gene: -; CDR3nt: TGTGCCAGCAGCCTAGCTAATAACTATGGCTACACCTTC; CDR3aa: CASSLANNYGYTF
abundance: -; j_gene: TRBJ2-1; v_gene: TRBV4-1; len: 17; d_gene: -; CDR3nt: TGCGCCAGCAGCCCCCATCGGCAGGGGAGGGGATACAATGAGCAGTTCTTC; CDR3aa: CASSPHRQGRGYNEQFF
abundance: -; j_gene: TRBJ1-6; v_gene: TRBV10-2; len: 15; d_gene: -; CDR3nt: TGCGCCAGCAGTCACACTAGCTCCTATAATTCACCCCTCCACTTT; CDR3aa: CASSHTSSYNSPLHF